A single sample gave rise to the 19 T cell receptor beta chains below, sequenced in a study of T cell repertoires in cytomegalovirus infection. TCRdb recomputed calls from the reads with MiXCR, one row per CDR3 protein. The sample lists about 360,000 distinct CDR3 sequences; 15% to 20% were seen once. Source material: PBMCs. These receptors were obtained from a human donor in good health (CMV status not recorded). Some clones in this sample may be carry-over from other donors' samples.

The chain has TRBV12-3 or TRBV12-4 and TRBJ2-1; no reliable D call. Trimming took 3 bases from V and 12 from J, leaving 15 bases between them. This CDR3 comprises 13 residues. The CDR3 region is CASSFGEGRVQFF. The CDR3 nucleotides read TGTGCCAGCAGTTTCGGCGAAGGTCGGGTGCAGTTCTTC.

The chain couples TRBV3-1 to TRBJ2-4; D is unclear. Deletions cut 0 bases from V and 5 bases from J, with 8 bases between. Germline assignment: CDR1 LGHDT and CDR2 YNNKEL (reference sequence). The CDR3 totals 14 residues. The CDR3 DNA reads TGTGCCAGCAGCCAAGATCTATCCGAAAACATTCAGTACTTC. Protein sequence: CASSQDLSENIQYF.

This clonotype occurred many times. J is TRBJ2-5 and V is TRBV7-9, with a possible D match to TRBD1 (6 bases). V shed 2 bases and J shed 5 bases, with 15 bases lying between them. This CDR3 is 15 amino acids long. The V gene's germline CDR1 is SEHNR and CDR2 FQNEAQ (reference sequence). The CDR3 spells CASSLSAGVRETQYF. The CDR3 nucleotides are TGTGCCAGCAGCTTATCGGCAGGGGTTCGGGAGACCCAGTACTTC.

CDR3 sequence: CASSLPSRPQHF. The CDR3 nucleotides are TGTGCCAGCAGCCTACCATCGAGGCCCCAGCATTTT. The chain has TRBV7-9 and TRBJ1-5, with D unresolved. This CDR3 has 12 amino acids. The V and J ends lost 5 bases and 9 bases respectively, with 11 bases between them. Germline V gene sequence: CDR1 SEHNR, CDR2 FQNEAQ (reference sequence).

The sample holds many counts of this clonotype. V is TRBV7-2 and J is TRBJ1-6; 8 bases fit TRBD1. This CDR3 is 14 amino acids long. Germline trimming cut 2 bases from V and 7 bases from J; bases unmatched to any gene: 1. From germline, CDR1 is SGHTA and CDR2 FQGNSA. The DNA of the CDR3 is TGTGCCAGCAGCTTAAGGACAGGGAATTCACCCCTCCACTTT. Translated: CASSLRTGNSPLHF.

The chain combines TRBV7-9 with TRBJ2-1; 7 bases are a match to TRBD1. With V trimmed by 5 bases and J by 2 bases, 18 bases remained unmatched. There are 19 residues in the CDR3. Germline CDR1 reads SEHNR; CDR2 reads FQNEAQ (reference sequence). The DNA of the CDR3 is TGTGCCAGCAGCACTGGGGACAGCGGTATTGGTTTAGCCTACAATGAGCAGTTCTTC. Encoded protein: CASSTGDSGIGLAYNEQFF.

This clonotype turned up a few times. The V and J genes are TRBV28 and TRBJ2-7; TRBD2 matches at 11 bases. The germline V gene has CDR1 MDHEN and CDR2 SYDVKM. The trim removed 2 bases at V and 6 bases at J, leaving 15 bases unmatched. There are 18 residues in the CDR3. For the CDR3, the DNA is TGTGCCAGCAGTTTACGGCTCGATAGCGGGGGGGCCCAGTCCGAGCAGTACTTC. Translating it yields CASSLRLDSGGAQSEQYF.

This clonotype was recorded many times. The chain's CDR3 is CASSLAGGGGVSFF. CDR3 nucleotide sequence: TGTGCCAGCAGCTTAGCGGGAGGCGGGGGGGTCTCCTTCTTC. The chain employs TRBV7-2 and TRBJ2-1; TRBD2 matches at 9 bases. V lost 0 bases to trimming and J lost 16 bases; unmatched junction nucleotides: 10. This CDR3 is 14 amino acids long. Germline V gene lookup returns CDR1 SGHTA and CDR2 FQGNSA.

This clonotype appeared many times. J is TRBJ2-3 and V is TRBV19; no clear D gene. Between the trimmed V and J ends, which lost 3 bases and 2 bases, there was a span of 6 bases. The germline CDR1 and CDR2 sequences are LNHDA and SQIVND (reference sequence). The CDR3 loop spans 13 amino acids. The CDR3 DNA reads TGTGCCAGTAGTATCATGGCCACAGATACGCAGTATTTT. Its protein product is CASSIMATDTQYF.

This clonotype was found a few times. This chain connects TRBV29-1 to TRBJ2-5; the D gene is possibly TRBD2 (6 bases). CDR3 size: 14 residues. The ends were cut back, 4 bases at V and 9 bases at J, with 21 bases in the middle. Germline V gives CDR1 SQVTM, CDR2 ANQGSEA. This CDR3 is CSVVAGQRRGAQYF. The CDR3 nucleotides are TGCAGCGTTGTGGCAGGGCAAAGACGCGGGGCCCAGTACTTC.

This clonotype was counted only a few times. The chain combines TRBV20-1 with TRBJ2-3; tentatively, D is TRBD1 or TRBD2 (5 bases each). Trimming stripped 0 bases from V and 0 bases from J, with 16 bases between. The length of the CDR3 is 17 residues. The germline gives CDR1 DFQATT, CDR2 SNEGSKA (reference sequence). DNA for the CDR3: TGCAGTGCTAGAGATCTGAGGGGCAGCGAAAGCACAGATACGCAGTATTTT. Translating gives CSARDLRGSESTDTQYF.

This clonotype has more than one count but fewer than ten. The chain links TRBV12-3 or TRBV12-4 to TRBJ2-5; TRBD1 aligns across 7 bases. The CDR3 covers 13 residues. V lost 6 bases, J lost 5 bases, and 6 bases stayed unmatched. CDR3: CASRKDRAETQYF. Here the CDR3 DNA reads TGTGCCAGCAGAAAAGACAGGGCGGAGACCCAGTACTTC.

This clonotype appeared a few times. This rearrangement joins TRBV20-1 to TRBJ2-3; the match to TRBD1 covers 7 bases. Germline CDR1 reads DFQATT; CDR2 reads SNEGSKA (reference sequence). This CDR3 region has 15 residues. V trimming: 5 bases; J trimming: 2 bases; junction bases outside the gene matches: 10. CDR3 loop: CSASTTGDITDTQYF. The CDR3 nucleotides are TGCAGTGCTTCAACCACAGGGGACATCACAGATACGCAGTATTTT.

In its sample, this clonotype was seen many times. The rearrangement uses TRBV7-9 and TRBJ2-2; 7 nucleotides align to TRBD1. The CDR3 consists of 15 residues. Germline lookup yields CDR1 SEHNR and CDR2 FQNEAQ (reference sequence). The V gene end was trimmed by 4 bases and the J gene end by 4 bases; junction bases not matched to a gene: 6. The CDR3 loop reads CASSYKRTGTGELFF. In DNA form, the CDR3 reads TGTGCCAGCAGCTATAAAAGGACAGGCACCGGGGAGCTGTTTTTT.

This clonotype showed up just a few times. CDR3 coding DNA: TGTGCCAGTAGTAAACGGGCTAGCGGGAACTTTCAAGAGACCCAGTACTTC. This gives the protein CASSKRASGNFQETQYF. This chain connects TRBV19 to TRBJ2-5, with 9 bases that match TRBD2. The V and J ends lost 4 bases and 2 bases, in that order; junction bases with no gene match: 11. The CDR3 length is 17 residues. The V gene's germline CDR1 is LNHDA and CDR2 SQIVND (reference sequence).

This clonotype was found many times. The V and J genes are TRBV28 and TRBJ2-7; D remains unclear. Germline V lookup: CDR1 MDHEN, CDR2 SYDVKM. V was cut by 4 bases and J by 0 bases, with 10 bases left in between. CDR3 length: 14 residues. The CDR3 DNA follows: TGTGCCAGCAGTTCCCGAACCGACTCCTACGAGCAGTACTTC. Translation: CASSSRTDSYEQYF.

The sample holds many counts of this clonotype. The chain uses TRBV12-3 or TRBV12-4 and TRBJ2-1; D possibly uses TRBD1 or TRBD2 (5 bases each). The CDR3 length is 12 residues. V lost 2 bases, J lost 11 bases, and 10 bases lay in between. The CDR3 coding sequence is TGTGCCAGCAGTTTAATGGGGGAAAAGCAGTTCTTC. This codes for CASSLMGEKQFF.

The chain links TRBV30 to TRBJ1-1; TRBD1 is a possible D gene (5 bases). The V end lost 4 bases, the J end lost 3 bases, and 15 bases lay between the germline ends. CDR1 and CDR2 from the germline V gene are GTSNPN and SVGIG (reference sequence). The CDR3 totals 14 residues. The CDR3 region has the DNA TGTGCCTGGACCCGGCAGACCAGGGACACTGAAGCTTTCTTT. Amino acid sequence: CAWTRQTRDTEAFF.

This clonotype has more than one count but fewer than ten. CDR3: CASSNRVLAGADTQYF. The DNA for the CDR3 is TGTGCCAGCAGCAACCGTGTACTAGCGGGAGCAGATACGCAGTATTTT. The chain carries TRBV6-2 or TRBV6-3 and TRBJ2-3; 11 nucleotides match TRBD2. Looked up from germline, CDR1 is MNHEY and CDR2 is SVGEGT. The ends lost 6 bases at V and 4 bases at J; junction bases unmatched: 9. The CDR3 is made up of 16 amino acids.